This TCR beta chain was obtained from a study of blood T cell repertoires in COVID-19. About the research overall: From T cells, B-cell-depleted T cells, or PBMCs came the material, which was cDNA or gDNA.

Data came from immunoSEQ multiplex PCR; TCRdb stores just in-frame clones and leaves some out. The table includes more than 200,000 clones, less than 90% detected once. Patients from Seattle were sampled longitudinally, starting during active infection. The CDR3 runs 16 residues. The V and J ends lost 1 base and 8 bases, in that order; junction bases with no gene match: 11. Germline assignment: CDR1 LNHDA and CDR2 SQIVND (reference sequence). The sequence was collected from a woman aged 80 or over with COVID-19, enrolled during active disease. This chain links TRBV19 with TRBJ2-1; TRBD2 matches 7 bases. Sample: peripheral blood. CDR3 coding DNA: TGTGCCAGTAGTATAGGGACGACGGGGGGTAAAGATGAGCAGTTCTTC. Its translation is CASSIGTTGGKDEQFF.